This paragraph reports one T cell receptor beta chain. Which antigen it targets is not known. Base-call qualities are not available, and no considerably larger clone is one nucleotide away. The data are from a study of blood T cell repertoires in COVID-19 (dated by TCRdb to 2020 to 2021). A note on the overall study: Collaborator samples came from the United States, Italy and Spain and covered acute and convalescent phases of COVID-19. The material from the prospective study consisted of cDNA or gDNA derived from T cells, B-cell-depleted T cells, or PBMCs. Subjects who had been exposed to COVID-19, were actively infected with it, or had recovered from it provided the deeply sampled blood TCRbeta repertoires that made up the dataset. The repertoires were released in a freely available public database meant as a resource for research on the immune response to SARS-CoV-2. Samples were obtained from the ongoing ImmuneRACE study (first 160 participants) and from about 1,300 subjects provided by 6 global collaborators. The sample metadata nearly always contained a de-identified subject ID, COVID-19 status, age in years and sex. HLA class I and class II types, where available, came from metadata supplied by the sample provider rather than from assay-based typing. Broad study findings and their caveats: Clinical and demographic metadata were provided uncurated, with the amount varying by source and participant.

Its CDR3 holds 14 amino acids, cysteine through phenylalanine. Only the CDR3 region is kept as DNA, spanning 42 bases read in frame from base 1. The germline V gene yields SGHAT for CDR1 and FQNNGV for CDR2. V drops 7 bases and J drops 4 bases, leaving 16 bases in between. The immunoSEQ Assay, a bias-controlled multiplex PCR, was used to amplify TCRbeta CDR3 regions from genomic DNA. The authors' analysis ran thus. Within the assay, amplification of reference gene primers was used to estimate how many nucleated cells each sample contained. To quantify the absolute abundance of each unique TCRbeta CDR3 rearrangement, sequence reads were collapsed and filtered. For each sample, productive Simpson clonality was calculated as the square root of Simpson's diversity index across productive rearrangements. The immuneACCESS repertoire file appears here via TCRdb, limited to in-frame rearrangements. These files lack a portion of the clones; in checked studies, under half of the deficit traces to unresolved V genes, and the cause of the others is not known. V and J calls and clone size are as listed in that table; D and trimming were resolved from the DNA. For this sample there are about 270,000 clones; roughly 90% appear just once. The ten most abundant clones make up around 2.8% of the sample.

Participants in the prospective study were aged 18 to 89 years, lived in 20 to 25 United States geographic areas, and enrolled through a virtual design. In the prospective study, cohorts were assigned on the basis of participant-reported clinical history obtained from a screening survey and a study questionnaire. Exposed participants had been in contact with someone with a PCR-confirmed or clinician-diagnosed COVID-19 case within 2 weeks of study entry. Each participant in the prospective study had whole blood, serum and a nasopharyngeal or oropharyngeal swab collected by mobile phlebotomists. Additional blood draws and questionnaires over an approximately 2-month period could optionally be provided by prospective study participants. Before DNA extraction, blood samples from the prospective study were shipped at room temperature or frozen.

The source of this sequence is a man aged 35-49 years who had been exposed to COVID-19. The sequence links TRBV11-2 to TRBJ1-1, and TRBD1 may be the D gene, going by 5 matching bases. Sequencing was done on a sample of PBMCs or T cells enriched from blood (not recorded which). The DNA sequence is as follows: TGTGCCAGCACCCAAGGGGTGCTGGGCACTGAAGCTTTCTTT. The translation is CASTQGVLGTEAFF.